This T cell receptor (beta chain) comes out of a study of CD8 T cells in ankylosing spondylitis. Libraries for TCR beta were made by quantitative 5'-RACE with molecular barcodes. TCRdb reprocessed the 5' RACE reads via MiXCR and lists one record per CDR3 protein. The table has a few hundred thousand distinct CDR3 sequences, around 21% seen once. The CDR3 spans 15 residues. V dropped 5 bases and J dropped 1; count of bases not matched to a gene: 1. CDR1 and CDR2 (germline): ENHRY, SYGVKD. General study results and limits: Significant enrichment of disease-linked clones was reportedly seen in matched ankylosing spondylitis synovial fluid. Ankylosing spondylitis blood seemed to carry a telltale TCR beta motif made of several highly homologous variants. Disease-linked clones displayed a CD8+ phenotype and appeared relatively rarely in peripheral blood.

This clonotype has at least ten counts. The antigen remains unidentified. Sequenced sample: blood, either unsorted or a sorted T cell fraction (not recorded which). This TCR was recovered from a female donor with ankylosing spondylitis or in good health (not recorded which). This chain joins TRBV10-3 and TRBJ2-1, with 11 bases fitting TRBD2. CDR3 protein: CAISLAGGSYNEQFF. The CDR3 DNA reads as TGTGCCATCAGTCTAGCGGGGGGATCCTACAATGAGCAGTTCTTC.